One and the same sample provided the 27 T cell receptor beta chains below, sequenced in a study of OX40 agonist ivuxolimab in advanced cancers. The protocol was immunoSEQ multiplex PCR, while the TCRdb copy is restricted to in-frame clones and leaves out a portion. Among about 88,000 clones listed, around 83% were seen once. Sequencing was performed on CD4+ or CD8+ T cells sorted from blood, taken in a trial of the OX40 agonist ivuxolimab. The receptors shown here come from an adult with an advanced solid tumor such as melanoma, head and neck, liver or kidney cancer.

The chain employs TRBV27 and TRBJ1-5; 8 positions match TRBD1. In germline, CDR1 is MNHEY, CDR2 SMNVEV (reference sequence). With 5 bases clipped from V and 5 bases from J, the junction kept 5 bases outside the gene matches. This CDR3 has 14 amino acids. For the CDR3, the DNA is TGTGCCAGCAGTGCACAGGGGGAGGATCAGCCCCAGCATTTT. This gives the protein CASSAQGEDQPQHF.

This clone was counted a few times. The same CDR3 can be traced to other DNA sequences in this sample. The chain has TRBV5-1 and TRBJ2-5, with 8 bases aligning to TRBD2. The ends lost 6 bases at V and 3 bases at J; junction bases unmatched: 4. The germline V gene encodes CDR1 SGHRS and CDR2 YFSETQ. There are 13 residues in the CDR3. The CDR3 region has the DNA TGCGCCAGCACTCTAGCGGGCAAAGAGACCCAGTACTTC. This translates into CASTLAGKETQYF.

In this sample, this clone turned up a few times. CDR3 bases: TGTGCCAGCAGTCCCCGTAGGACAGAAGTTGCCGGCTACACCTTC. Amino acid sequence: CASSPRRTEVAGYTF. The chain employs TRBV27 and TRBJ1-2; D may be TRBD1 (6 bases). The V end lost 5 bases, the J end lost 8 bases, and 21 bases lay between the germline ends. Germline CDR1 is MNHEY and CDR2 is SMNVEV (reference sequence). The CDR3 has 15 residues.

The chain combines TRBV7-3 with TRBJ2-1, with 11 nucleotides matching TRBD2. J gave up 4 bases and V 4 bases, and 9 bases lay outside the gene matches. CDR1 and CDR2 (germline): SGHTA, FQGTGA. CDR3 size: 17 residues. The CDR3 loop is CASSSLFTSGGYNEQFF. For the CDR3, the DNA is TGTGCCAGCAGCTCCCTATTCACTAGCGGGGGTTACAATGAGCAGTTCTTC.

J is TRBJ1-6 and V is TRBV21-1; TRBD1, the table's D call, was not compared with the DNA. TRBV21-1 is flagged as a pseudogene. This CDR3 is built from 17 residues. The CDR3 bases are TGTGCCAGCAGCAAAGACGGACAGGGAGTATTTGAATCACCCCTCCACTTT. Protein sequence: CASSKDGQGVFESPLHF.

This rearrangement joins TRBV14 to TRBJ1-2; tentative D call: TRBD1 (5 bases). Trimming removed 0 bases from V and 5 bases from J, with 13 bases in between. Germline values: CDR1 SGHDN, CDR2 FVKESK. The CDR3 spans 15 residues. The CDR3 loop is CASSQDLGTDYGYTF. Here the CDR3 DNA reads TGTGCCAGCAGCCAAGACCTTGGGACGGATTATGGCTACACCTTC.

The chain employs TRBV19 and TRBJ2-6; D may be TRBD1 (6 bases). The V end was cut by 0 bases, the J end by 1 base, with 7 bases between. This CDR3 spans 16 amino acids. In germline, CDR1 is LNHDA, CDR2 SQIVND (reference sequence). CDR3 sequence reads: CASSIDRGSGANVLTF. CDR3 coding DNA: TGTGCCAGTAGTATAGATAGGGGGTCTGGGGCCAACGTCCTGACTTTC.

This chain connects TRBV5-1 to TRBJ2-5, with 11 bases lining up with TRBD2. With V trimmed by 3 bases and J by 5 bases, 6 bases remained unmatched. The CDR3 totals 15 residues. Per germline, CDR1 SGHRS and CDR2 YFSETQ. The chain's CDR3 is CASSWLAGGWETQYF. The CDR3 nucleotides read TGCGCCAGCAGCTGGCTAGCGGGAGGATGGGAGACCCAGTACTTC.

The V gene is TRBV4-3, the J gene TRBJ2-7; TRBD1 aligns across 8 bases. Trimming took 0 bases from V and 7 from J; bases not matched to a gene: 11. The CDR3 contains 16 residues. Germline CDR1 reads LGHNA; CDR2 reads YSLEER. CDR3 nucleotide sequence: TGCGCCAGCAGCCAAGATTACCGGCAGGGGGCGTTAGAGCAGTACTTC. Its protein product is CASSQDYRQGALEQYF.

This rearrangement joins TRBV6-6 to TRBJ1-2; 9 bases are shared with TRBD1. Germline V gene lookup returns CDR1 MNHNY and CDR2 SVGAGI (reference sequence). The CDR3 length is 14 residues. Unmatched junction bases numbered 5, after V lost 2 bases and J lost 7 bases. CDR3 coding DNA: TGTGCCAGCAGTTACGGGACACAGGGGGCTGGCTACACCTTC. It codes for CASSYGTQGAGYTF.

V usage is TRBV4-1 and J usage is TRBJ1-4; the D gene is possibly TRBD1 (5 bases). This CDR3 comprises 15 residues. V lost 3 bases and J 2 bases, leaving 10 bases between the germline ends. CDR1 is MGHRA, CDR2 YSYEKL, per germline. In nucleotides, the CDR3 is TGCGCCAGCAGCCACCCGGGACGGACTAATGAAAAACTGTTTTTT. It specifies CASSHPGRTNEKLFF.

The chain recombines TRBV4-3 with TRBJ2-1; 14 bases are a match to TRBD2. There are 15 residues in the CDR3. Germline V CDR1 and CDR2: LGHNA, YSLEER. Trimming at V came to 4 bases and at J to 6 bases, leaving 2 bases not matched to a gene. The CDR3 loop reads CASSPGTSGSNEQFF. The CDR3 DNA reads as TGCGCCAGCAGCCCTGGGACTAGCGGGAGCAATGAGCAGTTCTTC.

The V gene is TRBV12-5, the J gene TRBJ2-7; D is unclear. Germline CDR1 and CDR2: LGHNT and FRNRAP. The CDR3 has 18 amino acids. The V end lost 0 bases, the J end lost 3 bases, and 21 bases lay between the germline ends. CDR3: CASGLVEVGYPHYYEQYV. CDR3 bases: TGTGCTAGTGGTTTGGTAGAAGTCGGCTACCCTCACTACTACGAGCAGTACGTC.

The chain has TRBV7-2 and TRBJ1-6; D may be TRBD1 (6 bases). Trimming removed 3 bases at V and 3 bases at J, with 9 bases between. The germline CDR1 and CDR2 sequences are SGHTA and FQGNSA. CDR3 size: 15 residues. The CDR3 protein is CASSFGQRYNSPLHF. CDR3 in DNA: TGTGCCAGCAGCTTCGGACAGCGCTATAATTCACCCCTCCACTTT.

V is TRBV7-9 and J is TRBJ1-2; a weak D match, TRBD1 (6 bases). Trimming removed 6 bases at V and 4 bases at J, with 15 bases between. CDR1 and CDR2 from the germline V gene are SEHNR and FQNEAQ (reference sequence). The CDR3 is 14 residues long. CDR3 region: CASSLPGQVYGYTF. In nucleotides, the CDR3 is TGTGCCAGCAGTTTGCCGGGACAAGTCTATGGCTACACCTTC.

The gene calls are TRBV5-5 and TRBJ1-2, with D possibly matching TRBD1 (6 bases). Germline CDR1 is SGHKS and CDR2 is YYEKEE (reference sequence). CDR3 length: 14 amino acids. Trimming removed 4 bases at V and 7 bases at J, with 17 bases between. The CDR3 here is CASSPTSRGLGYTF. DNA for the CDR3: TGTGCCAGCAGCCCCACAAGCAGGGGACTTGGCTACACCTTC.

V and J are TRBV19 and TRBJ2-7, with 8 bases identical to TRBD1. V trimming: 4 bases; J trimming: 3 bases; junction bases outside the gene matches: 11. This CDR3 region has 16 residues. Looked up from germline, CDR1 is LNHDA and CDR2 is SQIVND (reference sequence). The CDR3 reads CASSRLRTGSFYEQYV. The CDR3 DNA sequence: TGTGCCAGTAGTAGACTCCGGACAGGGTCCTTCTACGAGCAGTACGTC.

The rearrangement uses TRBV6-5 and TRBJ2-7; D unclear. CDR1 and CDR2 (germline): MNHEY, SVGAGI. The CDR3 length is 13 residues. Trimming removed 3 bases from V and 4 bases from J, with 10 bases in between. CDR3 sequence: CASSYGRPYEQYF. In DNA, the CDR3 is TGTGCCAGCAGTTATGGCAGGCCTTACGAGCAGTACTTC.

The rearrangement links TRBV5-1 to TRBJ2-3, with D unclear. The germline gives CDR1 SGHRS, CDR2 YFSETQ. V was pared by 4 bases and J by 2 bases, with 17 bases between. The CDR3 has 16 residues. For the CDR3, the DNA is TGCGCCAGCAGCCGTGGAACAGATATGTTCACAGATACGCAGTATTTT. This sequence encodes CASSRGTDMFTDTQYF.

This clone was picked up one time. The chain couples TRBV19 to TRBJ1-5; no reliable D call. This CDR3 spans 13 amino acids. The ends were cut back, 7 bases at V and 0 bases at J, with 7 bases in the middle. From germline, CDR1 is LNHDA and CDR2 SQIVND (reference sequence). The CDR3 loop is CASTTYSNQPQHF. The CDR3 DNA reads as TGTGCCAGTACCACTTATAGCAATCAGCCCCAGCATTTT.

V gene TRBV6-6 combines with J gene TRBJ2-5, with D perhaps TRBD1 or TRBD2 (6 bases each). Trimming removed 6 bases from V and 7 bases from J, with 15 bases in between. CDR1 and CDR2 (germline): MNHNY, SVGAGI (reference sequence). The length of the CDR3 is 13 residues. The CDR3 DNA sequence: TGTGCCAGCAGCCAGACTGGAGGGGGGACCCAGTACTTC. Translation gives CASSQTGGGTQYF.

V is TRBV19 and J is TRBJ1-5; TRBD1 agrees at 9 bases. The germline V gene encodes CDR1 LNHDA and CDR2 SQIVND (reference sequence). The CDR3 has 14 amino acids. Trimming at V came to 6 bases and at J to 6 bases, leaving 6 bases not matched to a gene. The CDR3 coding sequence is TGTGCCAGTAGCCTGGGACAGGGTGTTCAGCCCCAGCATTTT. Its translation: CASSLGQGVQPQHF.

V usage is TRBV10-3 and J usage is TRBJ1-2; 9 bases are a match to TRBD1. The V segment lost 0 bases and the J segment 7 bases; nucleotides outside the gene matches: 6. The germline V gene has CDR1 ENHRY and CDR2 SYGVKD. This CDR3 comprises 15 residues. CDR3 region: CAISESLGTGSGYTF. In DNA form, the CDR3 reads TGTGCCATCAGTGAGTCGCTAGGGACAGGGAGTGGCTACACCTTC.

The chain joins TRBV2 to TRBJ2-7; D remains ambiguous. Trimming stripped 6 bases from V and 9 bases from J, with 24 bases between. Germline-derived CDR1 and CDR2 are SNHLY and FYNNEI. This CDR3 region has 15 residues. CDR3 in DNA: TGTGCCAGCAGACGCGAGTCCGGGCCCAAAATGAGGCAGTACGTC. This gives the protein CASRRESGPKMRQYV.

The chain employs TRBV7-2 and TRBJ2-7; D is unclear. V dropped 1 base and J dropped 5 bases, with 9 bases sitting between them. This CDR3 contains 13 residues. Germline-derived CDR1 and CDR2 are SGHTA and FQGNSA. This CDR3 reads CASSLGPWDEQYV. DNA for the CDR3: TGTGCCAGCAGCTTAGGCCCCTGGGACGAGCAGTACGTC.

The chain joins TRBV6-5 to TRBJ1-6, with D hard to call. Trimming removed 5 bases at V and 8 bases at J, with 13 bases between. Germline CDR1 MNHEY, CDR2 SVGAGI. This CDR3 has 14 amino acids. CDR3 sequence: CASSVGPQDSPLHF. In DNA form, the CDR3 reads TGTGCCAGCAGTGTCGGCCCCCAGGATTCACCCCTCCACTTT.

This clone was counted once. The V and J genes are TRBV5-1 and TRBJ1-1; 8 bases map to TRBD1. Germline CDR1 and CDR2: SGHRS and YFSETQ. CDR3 length: 14 amino acids. V lost 5 bases, J lost 4 bases, and 7 bases stayed unmatched. CDR3 sequence: CASRGDRSTTEAFF. The CDR3 DNA reads as TGCGCCAGCAGGGGGGACAGGTCGACCACTGAAGCTTTCTTT.